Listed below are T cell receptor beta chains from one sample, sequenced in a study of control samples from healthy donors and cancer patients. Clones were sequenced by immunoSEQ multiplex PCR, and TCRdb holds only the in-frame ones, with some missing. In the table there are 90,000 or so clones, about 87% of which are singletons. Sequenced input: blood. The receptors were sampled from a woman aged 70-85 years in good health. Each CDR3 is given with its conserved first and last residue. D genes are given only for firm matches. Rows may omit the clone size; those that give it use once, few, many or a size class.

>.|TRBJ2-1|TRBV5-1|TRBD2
CASSLARLAGAGNEQFF
TGCGCCAGCAGCTTGGCCCGTCTAGCGGGAGCTGGAAATGAGCAGTTCTTC
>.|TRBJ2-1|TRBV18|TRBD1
CASSLSGTGVNEQFF
TGTGCCAGCTCACTAAGCGGGACAGGGGTCAATGAGCAGTTCTTC
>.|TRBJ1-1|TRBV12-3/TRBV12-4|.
CASSPNMNTEAFF
TGTGCCAGCAGTCCCAATATGAACACTGAAGCTTTCTTT
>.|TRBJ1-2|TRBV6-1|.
CASTEARDNGYTF
TGTGCCAGTACCGAGGCCCGGGACAACGGCTACACCTTC
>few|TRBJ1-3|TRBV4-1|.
CASSQDPPGSTLGNTIYF
TGCGCCAGCAGCCAAGACCCACCGGGCAGCACCTTAGGAAACACCATATATTTT
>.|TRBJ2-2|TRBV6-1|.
CASSEFERGRGGGELFF
TGTGCCAGCAGTGAATTTGAACGGGGGCGCGGGGGCGGGGAGCTGTTTTTT
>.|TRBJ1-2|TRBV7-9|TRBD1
CASSSGQGYGYTF
TGTGCCAGCAGCTCGGGACAGGGCTATGGCTACACCTTC
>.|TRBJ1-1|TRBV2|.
CASTRDRGDTEAFF
TGTGCCAGCACGAGGGATAGGGGCGACACTGAAGCTTTCTTT
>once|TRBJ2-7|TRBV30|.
CAWSVTYEQYF
TGTGCCTGGAGTGTAACCTACGAGCAGTACTTC
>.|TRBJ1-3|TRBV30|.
CAWKAAGGNTIYF
TGTGCCTGGAAAGCGGCAGGAGGGAACACCATATATTTT
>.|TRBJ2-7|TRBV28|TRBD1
CASSTGDPSSYEQYF
TGTGCCAGCAGCACAGGGGACCCGAGCTCCTACGAGCAGTACTTC
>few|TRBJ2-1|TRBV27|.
CARNRDNEQFF
TGTGCCAGAAACCGGGACAATGAGCAGTTCTTC
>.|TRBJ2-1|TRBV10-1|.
CASSESGTVNEQFF
TGCGCCAGCAGTGAGTCGGGAACGGTCAATGAGCAGTTCTTC
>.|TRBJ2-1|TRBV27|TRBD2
CASSLTGLAGGLARDEQFF
TGTGCCAGCAGTTTAACGGGACTAGCGGGAGGCTTGGCGAGAGATGAGCAGTTCTTC
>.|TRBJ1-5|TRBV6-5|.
CASSRLLGGNQPQHF
TGTGCCAGCAGCCGCCTTTTGGGGGGGAATCAGCCCCAGCATTTT
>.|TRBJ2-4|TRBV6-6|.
CATSGVSKNIQYF
TGTGCCACCTCTGGGGTATCCAAAAACATTCAGTACTTC
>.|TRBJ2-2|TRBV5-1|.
CASSPGLPSGELFF
TGCGCCAGCAGCCCCGGACTTCCCTCCGGGGAGCTGTTTTTT
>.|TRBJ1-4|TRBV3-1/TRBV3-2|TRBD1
CASSQEQGREKLFF
TGTGCCAGCAGCCAAGAACAGGGGCGTGAAAAACTGTTTTTT
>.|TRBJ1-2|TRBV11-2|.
CASSVGSGERSTF
TGTGCCAGCAGCGTAGGGTCGGGGGAGAGGTCCACCTTC
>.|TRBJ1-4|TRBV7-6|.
CASSPDGGWGTNEKLFF
TGTGCCAGCAGCCCTGATGGGGGCTGGGGAACTAATGAAAAACTGTTTTTT
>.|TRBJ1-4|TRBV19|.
CASSIVSAGLNEKLFF
TGTGCCAGTAGTATAGTTTCTGCGGGACTTAATGAAAAACTGTTTTTT
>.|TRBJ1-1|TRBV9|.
CASSVGIQWGSQNTEAFF
TGTGCCAGCAGCGTAGGTATACAGTGGGGCTCTCAGAACACTGAAGCTTTCTTT
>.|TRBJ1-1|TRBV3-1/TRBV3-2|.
CASSQVGNTEAFF
TGTGCCAGCAGCCAAGTAGGGAACACTGAAGCTTTCTTT
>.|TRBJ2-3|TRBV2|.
CASDIRTSTDTQYF
TGTGCCAGTGACATCCGGACTAGCACAGATACGCAGTATTTT
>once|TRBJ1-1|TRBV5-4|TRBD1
CASSDTQGTYTEAFF
TGTGCCAGCAGCGACACACAGGGGACATACACTGAAGCTTTCTTT
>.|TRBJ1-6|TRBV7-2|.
CASSLATAQANSPLHF
TGTGCCAGCAGCTTAGCCACAGCCCAAGCTAATTCACCCCTCCACTTT
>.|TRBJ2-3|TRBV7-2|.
CASSLEDTQYF
TGTGCCAGCAGCTTAGAAGATACGCAGTATTTT
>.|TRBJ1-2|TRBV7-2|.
CASSLGAGRSDGYTF
TGTGCCAGCAGCTTAGGGGCAGGGAGGAGCGATGGCTACACCTTC